The entry below gives a single T cell receptor (beta chain) sequence along with its context. Its specificity is unknown. This sample is part of a study of CD8 T cells in ankylosing spondylitis. Study observations and caveats: Prior work had noted some motif variants in reactive arthritis blood and synovial fluid. A motif of 7 to 9 highly homologous TCR beta variants was seen as apparently characteristic of ankylosing spondylitis blood. Reportedly, significant enrichment of disease-linked clones occurred in matched ankylosing spondylitis synovial fluid. Disease-linked clones displayed a CD8+ phenotype and appeared relatively rarely in peripheral blood.

Germline lookup yields CDR1 ENHRY and CDR2 SYGVKD. CDR3 length: 13 residues. Trimming left V 3 bases short and J 1 base short, with 6 bases between. TCRdb fed the 5' RACE reads into MiXCR, producing one record per CDR3 protein. The sample has some 240,000 distinct CDR3 sequences; 18% are singletons. This receptor was taken from a male donor with ankylosing spondylitis or in good health (not recorded which). Sequencing was performed on blood, either unsorted or a sorted T cell fraction (not recorded which). The J gene is TRBJ2-5, the V gene TRBV10-3, with D hard to call. CDR3 region: CAISDSLQETQYF. CDR3 DNA sequence: TGTGCCATCAGTGACAGTCTCCAAGAGACCCAGTACTTC.